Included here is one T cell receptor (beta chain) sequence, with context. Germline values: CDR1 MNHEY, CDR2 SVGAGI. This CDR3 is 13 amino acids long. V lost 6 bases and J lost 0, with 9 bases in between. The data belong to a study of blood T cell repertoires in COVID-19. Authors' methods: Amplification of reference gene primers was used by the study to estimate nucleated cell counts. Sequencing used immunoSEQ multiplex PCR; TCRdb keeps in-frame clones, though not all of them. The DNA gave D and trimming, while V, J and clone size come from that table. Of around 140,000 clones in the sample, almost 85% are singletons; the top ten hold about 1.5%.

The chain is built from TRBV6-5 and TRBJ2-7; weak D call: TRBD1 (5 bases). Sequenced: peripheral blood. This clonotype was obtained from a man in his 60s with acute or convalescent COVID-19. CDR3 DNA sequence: TGTGCCAGCAGAAGACAGAGCTCCTACGAGCAGTACTTC. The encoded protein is CASRRQSSYEQYF.